One sample yielded the 27 T cell receptor beta chains listed below, sequenced in a study of human T cells and chemical hapten exposure. TCRdb recomputed calls from the RACE reads with MiXCR, one row per CDR3 protein. The data contain some 49,000 distinct CDR3 sequences, roughly 9.5% of them singletons. Time point meaning: patch test 1, 2 weeks after DPC sensitization. The treatment denotes: therapeutic diphenylcyclopropenone sensitization with weekly scalp DPC. The sample here was whole blood, taken in connection with sensitization to the hapten diphenylcyclopropenone (DPC). Receptor source: a woman aged 50 to 60 with alopecia areata. Some clones in this sample may be carry-over from other donors' samples.

The chain joins TRBV28 to TRBJ2-1, with D possibly TRBD1 on 5 matching bases. This CDR3 contains 12 residues. V was shortened by 5 bases and J by 8 bases, with 10 bases between the two germline ends. Per germline, CDR1 MDHEN and CDR2 SYDVKM. CDR3 nucleotide sequence: TGTGCCAGCAGTACGAGCAGGGATGAGCAGTTCTTC. Its translation: CASSTSRDEQFF. Based on the CDR3 plus reference TRBV28 and TRBJ2-1, the full variable domain is DVKVTQSSRYLVKRTGEKVFLECVQDMDHENMFWYRQDPGLGLRLIYFSYDVKMKEKGDIPEGYSVSREKKERFSLILESASTNQTSMYLCASSTSRDEQFFGPGTRLTVL.

This clonotype occurred a few times. The rearrangement links TRBV29-1 to TRBJ2-5; D is possibly TRBD1 (5 bases). CDR3 length: 12 residues. Looked up from germline, CDR1 is SQVTM and CDR2 is ANQGSEA. V lost 7 bases and J lost 3, with 12 bases in between. DNA for the CDR3: TGCAGCGCACAGGCAGATGAAGAGACCCAGTACTTC. It is translated as CSAQADEETQYF.

This clonotype has a count of ten or more. V is TRBV7-2 and J is TRBJ2-1, with a possible D match to TRBD1 (6 bases). V was cut by 2 bases and J by 0 bases, with 11 bases left in between. The CDR3 length is 16 residues. Germline assignment: CDR1 SGHTA and CDR2 FQGNSA. This CDR3 reads CASSLSQGHSYNEQFF. For the CDR3, the DNA is TGTGCCAGCAGCTTATCTCAGGGGCACTCCTACAATGAGCAGTTCTTC. Using reference TRBV7-2 and TRBJ2-1 for the parts outside the CDR3, the full variable domain is GAGVSQSPSNKVTEKGKDVELRCDPISGHTALYWYRQSLGQGLEFLIYFQGNSAPDKSGLPSDRFSAERTGGSVSTLTIQRTQQEDSAVYLCASSLSQGHSYNEQFFGPGTRLTVL.

This clonotype was seen many times. The V gene is TRBV30, the J gene TRBJ1-4; D remains unclear. Germline CDR1 reads GTSNPN; CDR2 reads SVGIG (reference sequence). The V and J ends lost 0 bases and 7 bases respectively, with 12 bases between them. The CDR3 is 14 amino acids. This chain's CDR3 is CAWSVRSMSEKLFF. The CDR3 DNA reads as TGTGCCTGGAGTGTACGGTCAATGAGTGAAAAACTGTTTTTT.

This clonotype was seen only a few times. J is TRBJ2-7 and V is TRBV27; D might be TRBD2 (6 bases). The CDR3 loop spans 17 amino acids. V was trimmed by 4 bases and J by 3 bases, leaving 22 bases between them. The germline CDR1 and CDR2 sequences are MNHEY and SMNVEV (reference sequence). The CDR3 is CASSYRQMGLLVYEQYF. In DNA, the CDR3 is TGTGCCAGCAGTTATCGTCAGATGGGACTTCTCGTCTACGAGCAGTACTTC.

This clonotype was counted ten times or more. The chain employs TRBV5-1 and TRBJ1-1; 7 nucleotides agree with TRBD1. Germline CDR1 and CDR2: SGHRS and YFSETQ. The ends lost 1 base at V and 3 bases at J; junction bases unmatched: 6. The CDR3 spans 15 residues. The CDR3 sequence: CASSLFSGGDTEAFF. Here the CDR3 DNA reads TGCGCCAGCAGCTTGTTTTCAGGGGGAGACACTGAAGCTTTCTTT. The whole variable domain, filled in from reference TRBV5-1 and TRBJ1-1, reads KAGVTQTPRYLIKTRGQQVTLSCSPISGHRSVSWYQQTPGQGLQFLFEYFSETQRNKGNFPGRFSGRQFSNSRSEMNVSTLELGDSALYLCASSLFSGGDTEAFFGQGTRLTVV.

This clonotype came up a few times. The J gene is TRBJ2-3, the V gene TRBV7-8; 7 positions match TRBD2. With 7 bases clipped from V and 10 bases from J, the junction kept 17 bases outside the gene matches. Looked up from germline, CDR1 is SGHVS and CDR2 is FQNEAQ. CDR3 size: 15 residues. The CDR3 bases are TGTGCCAGCACCCCCCGTGGCGGGAGAGGTGGTCCGCAGTATTTT. It is translated as CASTPRGGRGGPQYF. Filled out from reference TRBV7-8 and TRBJ2-3, the complete variable domain reads GAGVSQSPRYKVAKRGQDVALRCDPISGHVSLFWYQQALGQGPEFLTYFQNEAQLDKSGLPSDRFFAERPEGSVSTLKIQRTQQEDSAVYLCASTPRGGRGGPQYFGPGTRLTVL.

This clonotype was counted between two and nine times. This chain connects TRBV5-6 to TRBJ2-1, with 9 bases lining up with TRBD2. The CDR3 consists of 14 residues. CDR1 is SGHDT and CDR2 is YYEEEE in the germline V gene. V shed 4 bases and J 7 bases; nucleotides not matched to a gene: 6. Here the CDR3 DNA reads TGTGCCAGCAGCCTAAGCGGGAGGTGGAATGAGCAGTTCTTC. Translating it yields CASSLSGRWNEQFF. Full variable domain (outside the CDR3, taken from reference TRBV5-6 and TRBJ2-1): DAGVTQSPTHLIKTRGQQVTLRCSPKSGHDTVSWYQQALGQGPQFIFQYYEEEERQRGNFPDRFSGHQFPNYSSELNVNALLLGDSALYLCASSLSGRWNEQFFGPGTRLTVL.

V and J are TRBV29-1 and TRBJ2-5; D is perhaps TRBD2 (6 bases). The CDR3 is 13 amino acids. The germline CDR1 and CDR2 sequences are SQVTM and ANQGSEA. Trimming left V 7 bases short and J 5 bases short, with 17 bases between. The CDR3 sequence: CSGCGEDYETQYF. DNA of the CDR3: TGCAGCGGATGTGGAGAGGACTACGAGACCCAGTACTTC.

A remark on this clonotype: A much more abundant neighbour one base away suggests this may be a read error. This chain joins TRBV21-1 and TRBJ1-1. TRBV21-1 is noted as a pseudogene. The CDR3 runs to 12 residues. The CDR3 DNA is TGTGCCAGGGTGGAAGAAAACACTGAAGCTTTCTTT. Protein product: CARVEENTEAFF.

This clonotype was detected a few times. This chain links TRBV3-1 with TRBJ1-1, with D perhaps TRBD1 (6 bases). V was pared by 1 base and J by 2 bases, with 8 bases between. The CDR3 is made up of 14 amino acids. Germline CDR1 reads LGHDT; CDR2 reads YNNKEL (reference sequence). The CDR3 is CASSQGTANTEAFF. Here the CDR3 DNA reads TGTGCCAGCAGCCAAGGGACAGCTAACACTGAAGCTTTCTTT.

V is TRBV6-6 and J is TRBJ2-5, with 9 bases matching TRBD2. V shed 6 bases, J shed 4 bases, and the junction held 9 bases outside the gene matches. This CDR3 region has 15 residues. Germline V CDR1 and CDR2: MNHNY, SVGAGI (reference sequence). CDR3 in DNA: TGTGCCAGCAGCGGTCAAGCGGGAGGAGGAGAGACCCAGTACTTC. Protein sequence: CASSGQAGGGETQYF.

This clonotype was picked up many times. CDR3 protein: CASSSPTGKNIQYF. CDR3 nucleotide sequence: TGCGCCAGCAGCTCCCCGACAGGCAAAAACATTCAGTACTTC. V gene TRBV5-1 combines with J gene TRBJ2-4; TRBD1 is a possible D gene (6 bases). CDR1 and CDR2 from the germline V gene are SGHRS and YFSETQ. Trimming shortened V by 3 bases and J by 3 bases, and 10 bases separated the two germline ends. This CDR3 region has 14 residues.

This clonotype was counted at least ten times. The chain recombines TRBV4-1 with TRBJ2-7, with 9 positions matching TRBD1. Germline CDR1 is MGHRA and CDR2 is YSYEKL. With 1 base clipped from V and 1 base from J, the junction kept 14 bases outside the gene matches. The CDR3 runs 19 residues. CDR3 DNA sequence: TGCGCCAGCAGCCAAGGATTGGGCAGAGCGGGGACAGGGTCCTACGAGCAGTACTTC. Translating it yields CASSQGLGRAGTGSYEQYF.

The chain recombines TRBV12-3 or TRBV12-4 with TRBJ2-1, with 13 bases matching TRBD2. V shed 4 bases, J shed 2 bases, and the junction held 2 bases outside the gene matches. The CDR3 contains 16 residues. Here the CDR3 DNA reads TGTGCCAGCAGTTCAGGACTAGCGGGAGCCTACAATGAGCAGTTCTTC. It translates to CASSSGLAGAYNEQFF.

The sample holds many counts of this clonotype. The gene calls are TRBV12-5 and TRBJ1-5, with TRBD1 matching over 8 bases. The CDR3 is 13 amino acids. The germline V gene has CDR1 LGHNT and CDR2 FRNRAP. V gave up 6 bases and J gave up 5 bases; unmatched junction bases: 3. CDR3 amino acids: CASGYRGYQPQHF. CDR3 coding DNA: TGTGCTAGTGGCTACAGGGGGTATCAGCCCCAGCATTTT.

This clonotype showed up many times. The chain has TRBV10-3 and TRBJ2-1; 8 nucleotides agree with TRBD2. Germline V gene sequence: CDR1 ENHRY, CDR2 SYGVKD. The CDR3 runs 11 residues. J was trimmed by 7 bases and V by 8 bases; bases with no gene match: 1. CDR3 residues: CAIGLANEQFF. The CDR3 region has the DNA TGTGCCATCGGACTAGCTAATGAGCAGTTCTTC.

This clonotype has at least ten counts. The gene calls are TRBV4-3 and TRBJ2-3; 10 positions agree with TRBD2. V was clipped by 5 bases and J by 0 bases; unmatched bases: 8. Germline CDR1 LGHNA, CDR2 YSLEER. This CDR3 has 17 amino acids. CDR3 loop: CASSRGLADTSTDTQYF. The CDR3 DNA follows: TGCGCCAGCAGCAGAGGACTAGCGGATACTAGCACAGATACGCAGTATTTT.

Concerning this clonotype: A much larger clone differs by one base, so this may be a read error. This sequence joins TRBV6-1 and TRBJ2-7, with D possibly being TRBD2 (6 bases). Germline lookup yields CDR1 MNHNS and CDR2 SASEGT. V lost 2 bases and J 3 bases, leaving 11 bases between the germline ends. This CDR3 has 14 amino acids. The CDR3 protein is CASSESYSGYEQYF. CDR3 nucleotides: TGTGCCAGCAGTGAAAGTTATAGCGGCTACGAGCAGTACTTC.

In this sample, this clonotype turned up many times. The chain is built from TRBV6-1 and TRBJ1-2; 8 positions agree with TRBD1. This CDR3 contains 16 residues. V shed 4 bases and J 4 bases; nucleotides not matched to a gene: 11. Germline V gives CDR1 MNHNS, CDR2 SASEGT. In DNA, the CDR3 is TGTGCCAGCAGTGCCCAAGCCGGGACAGGCAGCTATGGCTACACCTTC. This codes for CASSAQAGTGSYGYTF.

There are many counts of this clonotype. The V and J genes are TRBV7-2 and TRBJ2-1, with D tentatively TRBD2 (6 bases). The CDR3 is 17 residues long. The V gene's germline CDR1 is SGHTA and CDR2 FQGNSA. V lost 5 bases and J 8 bases, leaving 25 bases between the germline ends. The DNA for the CDR3 is TGTGCCAGCAGCCTATCCATGTTGGCGGGGAGGACGCATGAGCAGTTCTTC. It translates to CASSLSMLAGRTHEQFF.

This clonotype was counted many times. The chain links TRBV4-2 to TRBJ2-1; 11 nucleotides match TRBD2. The germline CDR1 and CDR2 sequences are LGHNA and YNFKEQ. CDR3 length: 17 residues. The V gene end was trimmed by 3 bases and the J gene end by 9 bases; junction bases not matched to a gene: 13. CDR3 bases: TGTGCCAGCAGCCAGCGTAGCGGGAGGGCCGGGGATGGTGAGCAGTTCTTC. It is translated as CASSQRSGRAGDGEQFF.

This clonotype was observed a handful of times. The chain recombines TRBV2 with TRBJ1-1, with D possibly TRBD1 on 5 matching bases. V lost 3 bases and J lost 2, with 10 bases in between. Germline values: CDR1 SNHLY, CDR2 FYNNEI. This CDR3 region has 14 residues. The CDR3 DNA follows: TGTGCCAGCAGTGATGACAGAGTAAACACTGAAGCTTTCTTT. This encodes CASSDDRVNTEAFF.

The V and J genes are TRBV20-1 and TRBJ1-5; tentative D call: TRBD1 (5 bases). CDR3 length equals 13 residues. With 3 bases removed from V and 7 bases from J, the gap between germline ends came to 13 bases. Per the germline V gene, CDR1 is DFQATT and CDR2 is SNEGSKA (reference sequence). CDR3 residues: CSASSGVGQPQHF. The CDR3 nucleotides read TGCAGTGCTAGTTCGGGGGTGGGCCAGCCCCAGCATTTT.

This clonotype was seen many times. The chain couples TRBV28 to TRBJ2-7; D gene ambiguous. Trimming shortened V by 7 bases and J by 6 bases, and 19 bases separated the two germline ends. Germline V gives CDR1 MDHEN, CDR2 SYDVKM. CDR3 length equals 14 residues. The CDR3 reads CASKPIGLAGEQYF. In nucleotides, the CDR3 is TGTGCCAGCAAACCCATAGGCCTGGCAGGCGAGCAGTACTTC.

In its sample, this clonotype was seen a few times. The chain is built from TRBV28 and TRBJ2-1, with 9 bases fitting TRBD2. V was pared by 9 bases and J by 7 bases, with 1 base of the junction left unmatched. There are 11 residues in the CDR3. The germline V gene has CDR1 MDHEN and CDR2 SYDVKM. In DNA form, the CDR3 reads TGTGCCAGTAGCGGGGGTAATGAGCAGTTCTTC. The encoded protein is CASSGGNEQFF.

In this sample, this clonotype turned up many times. This chain joins TRBV5-6 and TRBJ1-4; D not resolved. This CDR3 contains 12 residues. V lost 3 bases and J lost 5, with 5 bases in between. Germline V gene data show CDR1 as SGHDT and CDR2 as YYEEEE. Here the CDR3 DNA reads TGTGCCAGCAGCTCGCAAAATGAAAAACTGTTTTTT. This gives the protein CASSSQNEKLFF.